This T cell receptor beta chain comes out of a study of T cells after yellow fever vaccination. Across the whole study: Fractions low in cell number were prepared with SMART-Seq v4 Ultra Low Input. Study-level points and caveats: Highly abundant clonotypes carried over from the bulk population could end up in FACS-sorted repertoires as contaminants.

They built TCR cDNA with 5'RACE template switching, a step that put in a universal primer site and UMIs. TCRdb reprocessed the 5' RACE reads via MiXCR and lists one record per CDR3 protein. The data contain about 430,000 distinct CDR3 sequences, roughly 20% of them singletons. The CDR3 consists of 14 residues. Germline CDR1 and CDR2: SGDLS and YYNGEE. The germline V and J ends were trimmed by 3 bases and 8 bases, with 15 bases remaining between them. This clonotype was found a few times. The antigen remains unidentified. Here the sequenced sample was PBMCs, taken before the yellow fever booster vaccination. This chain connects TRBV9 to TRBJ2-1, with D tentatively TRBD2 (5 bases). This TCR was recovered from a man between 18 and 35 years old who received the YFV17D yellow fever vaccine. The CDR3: CASSDPRGNDEQFF. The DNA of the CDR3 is TGTGCCAGCAGCGACCCCAGAGGGAACGATGAGCAGTTCTTC.